The 4 T cell receptor beta chains below all came from one sample that was sequenced in a study of CD8 T cells in ankylosing spondylitis. TCRdb passed the 5' RACE reads through MiXCR, listing each CDR3 protein once. Seen here are fewer than 550,000 distinct CDR3 sequences, over 4% observed once, and the top ten hold under 4.5%. Their antigens are not known. Overall study findings and caveats: Blood from ankylosing spondylitis patients appeared to carry a characteristic roughly 8-variant TCR beta motif.

The sample was blood, either unsorted or a sorted T cell fraction (not recorded which). These receptors were collected from a male donor with ankylosing spondylitis.

Ten or more counts support this clonotype. This chain joins TRBV7-9 and TRBJ1-2; D is undetermined. The germline V gene has CDR1 SEHNR and CDR2 FQNEAQ (reference sequence). Deletions cut 5 bases from V and 2 bases from J, with 9 bases between. The CDR3 sequence is 13 residues long. In DNA form, the CDR3 reads TGTGCCAGCAGCGCCATGGAAAACTATGGCTACACCTTC. Its protein product is CASSAMENYGYTF.

This clonotype was found many times. The chain joins TRBV28 to TRBJ1-2; no definite D call. The CDR3 loop spans 16 amino acids. The V and J ends lost 5 bases and 1 base respectively, with 17 bases between them. Germline V gene sequence: CDR1 MDHEN, CDR2 SYDVKM. The CDR3 DNA is TGTGCCAGCAGTCTGCCCCCCGTGTTCGTTAACTATGGCTACACCTTC. It specifies CASSLPPVFVNYGYTF.

This clonotype has ten or more counts. The chain uses TRBV24-1 and TRBJ2-1, with D maybe TRBD2 (6 bases). With 3 bases removed from V and 1 base from J, the gap between germline ends came to 21 bases. CDR1 and CDR2 (germline): KGHDR, SFDVKD. This CDR3 is built from 19 residues. CDR3 region: CATSDGGRLGRGSYNEQFF. DNA of the CDR3: TGTGCCACCAGTGATGGGGGGAGATTGGGGAGAGGTTCCTACAATGAGCAGTTCTTC.

The table lists this clonotype with many counts. This sequence joins TRBV12-3 or TRBV12-4 and TRBJ2-2; D is perhaps TRBD1 or TRBD2 (6 bases each). The V gene lost 5 bases and the J gene lost 7 bases, with 17 bases spanning the gap. The CDR3 runs to 15 residues. CDR3 residues: CASSLQGGPGGELFF. Written as DNA, the CDR3 is TGTGCCAGCAGTCTCCAAGGGGGGCCGGGCGGGGAGCTGTTTTTT.